These 26 T cell receptor beta chains came from one sample sequenced in a study of response to subunit inactivated influenza vaccine. TCRdb ran MiXCR on the RT-PCR reads and lists one entry per CDR3 protein. The sample records 700,000 to 900,000 distinct CDR3 sequences, approximately 21% being singletons. This specimen was PBMCs from blood, taken around 5 days after vaccination. The receptors derive from a man aged 50 or older who received an inactivated influenza vaccine.

The rearrangement uses TRBV2 and TRBJ2-1; D unresolved. There are 15 residues in the CDR3. Trimming stripped 2 bases from V and 0 bases from J, with 8 bases between. In germline, CDR1 is SNHLY, CDR2 FYNNEI. CDR3 amino acids: CASSERRSSYNEQFF. CDR3 DNA sequence: TGTGCCAGCAGTGAACGGCGGAGCTCCTACAATGAGCAGTTCTTC.

The chain recombines TRBV10-3 with TRBJ2-1; 9 bases agree with TRBD2. The CDR3 is 14 residues long. The germline CDR1 and CDR2 sequences are ENHRY and SYGVKD. Losses at the gene ends were 10 bases for V and 4 bases for J; bases not matched to a gene: 8. In DNA form, the CDR3 reads TGTGCCACTTCATTTGCGGGGGGGTACAATGAGCAGTTCTTC. This gives the protein CATSFAGGYNEQFF.

This clonotype was observed a few times. The rearrangement joins TRBV7-8 to TRBJ1-5; weak D call: TRBD1 (6 bases). The CDR3 loop spans 13 amino acids. Germline CDR1 is SGHVS and CDR2 is FQNEAQ. V lost 5 bases and J 5 bases, leaving 10 bases between the germline ends. DNA of the CDR3: TGTGCCAGCAGCCAGAACAGGGATCAGCCCCAGCATTTT. Translating it yields CASSQNRDQPQHF.

This clonotype came up a few times. This chain uses TRBV12-3 or TRBV12-4 with TRBJ1-1; D is ambiguous. With 3 bases removed from V and 0 bases from J, the gap between germline ends came to 8 bases. This CDR3 spans 14 amino acids. The CDR3 DNA sequence: TGTGCCAGCAGTTTTAAGGAGATGAACACTGAAGCTTTCTTT. Translated: CASSFKEMNTEAFF.

This clonotype was seen a handful of times. The chain combines TRBV4-3 with TRBJ2-7; unclear D gene. The germline gives CDR1 LGHNA, CDR2 YSLEER. This CDR3 has 15 residues. The V end lost 0 bases, the J end lost 3 bases, and 12 bases lay between the germline ends. The CDR3 here is CASSQETNRIYEQYF. CDR3 nucleotide sequence: TGCGCCAGCAGCCAAGAAACTAACAGAATCTACGAGCAGTACTTC.

In its sample, this clonotype was seen a few times. The chain joins TRBV7-9 to TRBJ2-7; TRBD2 might be the D (6 bases). The V gene's germline CDR1 is SEHNR and CDR2 FQNEAQ (reference sequence). Trimming cost V 5 bases and J 0 bases, with 20 bases left between them. The CDR3 contains 17 residues. In DNA form, the CDR3 reads TGTGCCAGCAGCCCACATCCTCTAGCGCAGACCTCCTACGAGCAGTACTTC. It translates to CASSPHPLAQTSYEQYF. Looking up the rest from reference TRBV7-9 and TRBJ2-7 gives the full variable domain: DTGVSQNPRHKITKRGQNVTFRCDPISEHNRLYWYRQTLGQGPEFLTYFQNEAQLEKSRLLSDRFSAERPKGSFSTLEIQRTEQGDSAMYLCASSPHPLAQTSYEQYFGPGTRLTVT.

This clonotype was seen only a few times. The chain joins TRBV5-1 to TRBJ2-3; D may be TRBD1 (6 bases). The CDR3 length is 17 residues. The V and J ends lost 1 base and 1 base respectively, with 16 bases between them. Germline V gene data show CDR1 as SGHRS and CDR2 as YFSETQ. The CDR3 DNA sequence: TGCGCCAGCAGCTTGACGATACAGGGTTCAGGCACAGATACGCAGTATTTT. Amino acids: CASSLTIQGSGTDTQYF.

The V gene is TRBV6-2 or TRBV6-3, the J gene TRBJ2-5; D is uncertain. The CDR3 totals 13 residues. CDR1 MNHEY and CDR2 SVGEGT come from the germline V gene. The V and J ends lost 2 bases and 2 bases respectively, with 6 bases between them. The CDR3 sequence: CASSYLRQETQYF. In DNA form, the CDR3 reads TGTGCCAGCAGTTACCTTAGACAAGAGACCCAGTACTTC.

This clonotype was detected a few times. The rearrangement uses TRBV7-2 and TRBJ2-5; D possibly corresponds to TRBD2 (5 bases). The germline CDR1 and CDR2 sequences are SGHTA and FQGNSA. The V and J ends lost 1 base and 4 bases respectively, with 13 bases between them. This CDR3 spans 15 amino acids. For the CDR3, the DNA is TGTGCCAGCAGCTTAGTTATGAGGGAGCGAGAGACCCAGTACTTC. Protein sequence: CASSLVMRERETQYF. Supplemented by reference TRBV7-2 and TRBJ2-5, the full variable domain reads GAGVSQSPSNKVTEKGKDVELRCDPISGHTALYWYRQSLGQGLEFLIYFQGNSAPDKSGLPSDRFSAERTGGSVSTLTIQRTQQEDSAVYLCASSLVMRERETQYFGPGTRLLVL.

This clonotype was detected many times. This chain links TRBV6-6 with TRBJ2-4; 9 bases are a match to TRBD2. The CDR3 loop spans 18 amino acids. Trimming removed 5 bases from V and 1 base from J; junction bases left unmatched: 12. Per germline, CDR1 MNHNY and CDR2 SVGAGI (reference sequence). CDR3 loop: CASSDLVSAGGAKNIQYF. The CDR3 DNA reads as TGTGCCAGCAGTGATTTAGTTTCGGCGGGGGGGGCCAAAAACATTCAGTACTTC.

This clonotype was seen more than once but under ten times. The chain is built from TRBV4-3 and TRBJ1-1; TRBD1 might be the D (6 bases). V lost 4 bases and J lost 4, with 13 bases in between. The V gene's germline CDR1 is LGHNA and CDR2 YSLEER. The CDR3 is 14 residues long. The CDR3 nucleotides are TGCGCCAGCAGCCGGATAAACAGGGTCACTGAAGCTTTCTTT. Translation: CASSRINRVTEAFF.

This clonotype was seen more than once but under ten times. The V and J genes are TRBV20-1 and TRBJ2-7; D gene unclear. V lost 5 bases and J 0 bases, leaving 14 bases between the germline ends. The CDR3 loop spans 14 amino acids. CDR1 and CDR2 (germline): DFQATT, SNEGSKA (reference sequence). The CDR3 region is CSAPDAASSYEQYF. The CDR3 DNA is TGCAGTGCTCCAGACGCCGCCAGCTCCTACGAGCAGTACTTC.

This clonotype was found a few times. This sequence joins TRBV20-1 and TRBJ1-5; D is unresolved. Germline CDR1 reads DFQATT; CDR2 reads SNEGSKA (reference sequence). Trimming took off 3 bases at V and 4 bases at J, with 13 bases between the two ends. The CDR3 loop spans 14 amino acids. The DNA for the CDR3 is TGCAGTGCTAGTCGAGGGAACTGGAATCAGCCCCAGCATTTT. It codes for CSASRGNWNQPQHF.

The V gene is TRBV20-1, the J gene TRBJ2-1; 15 bases line up with TRBD2. CDR3 length equals 15 residues. Germline loops: CDR1 DFQATT, CDR2 SNEGSKA (reference sequence). The junction had 0 bases not matched to a gene; V was cut back by 0 bases and J by 6 bases. CDR3 protein: CSAREGLAGGNEQFF. As DNA, the CDR3 is TGCAGTGCTAGAGAGGGACTAGCGGGAGGCAATGAGCAGTTCTTC.

This clonotype was picked up a small number of times. The rearrangement links TRBV20-1 to TRBJ2-1; 7 nucleotides match TRBD2. The germline gives CDR1 DFQATT, CDR2 SNEGSKA (reference sequence). This CDR3 spans 15 amino acids. V gave up 6 bases and J gave up 2 bases; unmatched junction bases: 10. CDR3: CSAVRREGPYNEQFF. The CDR3 DNA is TGCAGTGCGGTACGAAGGGAGGGTCCCTACAATGAGCAGTTCTTC.

This clonotype occurred a few times. The rearrangement joins TRBV11-2 to TRBJ2-1; tentatively, D is TRBD2 (7 bases). V lost 5 bases, J lost 4 bases, and 18 bases lay in between. Germline loops: CDR1 SGHAT, CDR2 FQNNGV. The CDR3 contains 16 residues. DNA for the CDR3: TGTGCCAGCAGCCGTATTGCGGGGGCAAAGTACAATGAGCAGTTCTTC. It encodes CASSRIAGAKYNEQFF.

This clonotype was seen a few times. This rearrangement joins TRBV12-3 or TRBV12-4 to TRBJ1-2; D gene unclear. This CDR3 has 15 residues. Trimming left V 3 bases short and J 1 base short, with 12 bases between. The CDR3 loop is CASSFLEGFNYGYTF. The CDR3 coding sequence is TGTGCCAGCAGTTTCCTGGAGGGTTTTAACTATGGCTACACCTTC.

This sequence joins TRBV6-5 and TRBJ2-1; 13 nucleotides align to TRBD2. J gave up 10 bases and V 4 bases, and 19 bases lay outside the gene matches. The germline V gene has CDR1 MNHEY and CDR2 SVGAGI. The CDR3 extends over 19 amino acids. The CDR3 reads CASSSPSPGLAGAAWEQFF. CDR3 DNA: TGTGCCAGCAGTTCCCCCTCACCTGGACTAGCGGGGGCGGCTTGGGAGCAGTTCTTC.

This chain joins TRBV15 and TRBJ2-5; D is unclear. This CDR3 spans 15 amino acids. Germline CDR1 and CDR2: LNHNV and YYDKDF (reference sequence). V was pared by 3 bases and J by 0 bases, with 11 bases between. CDR3 amino acids: CATSSDAEYQETQYF. In DNA, the CDR3 is TGTGCCACCAGCAGTGATGCGGAGTACCAAGAGACCCAGTACTTC.

There are a few counts of this clonotype. The genes are TRBV10-3 and TRBJ1-1; tentatively, D is TRBD1 (5 bases). The length of the CDR3 is 14 residues. The V end lost 1 base, the J end lost 5 bases, and 11 bases lay between the germline ends. Germline values: CDR1 ENHRY, CDR2 SYGVKD. The CDR3 sequence is CAISEFYQGTEAFF. As DNA, the CDR3 is TGTGCCATCAGTGAGTTTTATCAGGGAACTGAAGCTTTCTTT.

This clonotype showed up just a few times. The V and J genes are TRBV28 and TRBJ2-7; TRBD1 matches at 9 bases. The germline V gene encodes CDR1 MDHEN and CDR2 SYDVKM. Germline trimming cut 2 bases from V and 4 bases from J; bases unmatched to any gene: 9. The CDR3 totals 16 residues. CDR3 residues: CASSLGLGTGIYEQYF. The DNA of the CDR3 is TGTGCCAGCAGTTTAGGACTCGGGACAGGGATTTACGAGCAGTACTTC.

This clonotype came up a few times. The chain links TRBV7-2 to TRBJ2-1, with D possibly TRBD2 on 5 matching bases. CDR1 SGHTA and CDR2 FQGNSA come from the germline V gene. The CDR3 has 16 residues. The germline V and J ends were trimmed by 5 bases and 2 bases, with 16 bases remaining between them. In DNA, the CDR3 is TGTGCCAGCAGCCGAATTCGGACGGGAACCTACAATGAGCAGTTCTTC. It encodes CASSRIRTGTYNEQFF.

This chain joins TRBV6-1 and TRBJ2-6; D is unresolved. Germline V gene lookup returns CDR1 MNHNS and CDR2 SASEGT. This CDR3 region has 13 residues. The V end lost 8 bases, the J end lost 1 base, and 6 bases lay between the germline ends. CDR3 sequence reads: CASGFSGANVLTF. DNA of the CDR3: TGTGCCAGCGGGTTTTCTGGGGCCAACGTCCTGACTTTC.

The V gene is TRBV7-9, the J gene TRBJ1-6; D is unresolved. Germline loops: CDR1 SEHNR, CDR2 FQNEAQ (reference sequence). The CDR3 extends over 15 amino acids. The V and J ends lost 1 base and 6 bases respectively, with 10 bases between them. DNA of the CDR3: TGTGCCAGCAGCTTAGTTCGGGGTCCTAATTCACCCCTCCACTTT. Its translation: CASSLVRGPNSPLHF.

DNA of the CDR3: TGCAGTGCTAAGGAGGGGGGGGGGAATGAAAAACTGTTTTTT. Translation gives CSAKEGGGNEKLFF. V and J are TRBV20-1 and TRBJ1-4; TRBD1 might be the D (6 bases). The CDR3 loop spans 14 amino acids. The V and J ends lost 4 bases and 5 bases respectively, with 14 bases between them. The V gene's germline CDR1 is DFQATT and CDR2 SNEGSKA (reference sequence).

This clonotype was seen more than once but under ten times. This chain joins TRBV20-1 and TRBJ1-2; D possibly corresponds to TRBD1 (6 bases). Germline assignment: CDR1 DFQATT and CDR2 SNEGSKA (reference sequence). Trimming stripped 1 base from V and 3 bases from J, with 12 bases between. The CDR3 extends over 14 amino acids. This chain's CDR3 is CSARAWGLDYGYTF. The CDR3 DNA is TGCAGTGCTAGAGCATGGGGGCTGGACTATGGCTACACCTTC.